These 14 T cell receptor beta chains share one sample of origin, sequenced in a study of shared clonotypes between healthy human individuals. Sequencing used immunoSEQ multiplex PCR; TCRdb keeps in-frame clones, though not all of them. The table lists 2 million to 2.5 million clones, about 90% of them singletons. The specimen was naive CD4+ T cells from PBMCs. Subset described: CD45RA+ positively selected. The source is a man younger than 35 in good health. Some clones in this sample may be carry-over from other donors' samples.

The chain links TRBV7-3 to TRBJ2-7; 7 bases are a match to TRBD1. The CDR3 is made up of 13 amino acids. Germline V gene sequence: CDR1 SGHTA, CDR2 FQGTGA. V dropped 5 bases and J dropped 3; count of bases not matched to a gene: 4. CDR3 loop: CASSQGVGYEQYF. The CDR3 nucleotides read TGTGCCAGCAGCCAGGGGGTAGGCTACGAGCAGTACTTC.

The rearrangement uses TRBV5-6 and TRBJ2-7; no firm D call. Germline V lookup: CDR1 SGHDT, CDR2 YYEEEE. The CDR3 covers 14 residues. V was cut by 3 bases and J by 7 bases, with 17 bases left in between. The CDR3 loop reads CASSSLMGLREQYF. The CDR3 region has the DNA TGTGCCAGCAGCTCCCTCATGGGATTGAGGGAGCAGTACTTC.

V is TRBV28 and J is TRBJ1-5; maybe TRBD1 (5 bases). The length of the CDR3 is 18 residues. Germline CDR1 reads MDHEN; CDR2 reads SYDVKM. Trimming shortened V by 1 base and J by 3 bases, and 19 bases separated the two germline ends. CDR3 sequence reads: CASSLSTTGRGFNQPQHF. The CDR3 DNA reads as TGTGCCAGCAGTTTATCGACCACGGGACGAGGTTTCAATCAGCCCCAGCATTTT.

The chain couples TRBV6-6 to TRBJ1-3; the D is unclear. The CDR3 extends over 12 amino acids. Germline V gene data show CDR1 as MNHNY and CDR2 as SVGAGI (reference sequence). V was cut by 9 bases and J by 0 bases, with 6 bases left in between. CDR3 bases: TGTGCCAGTTATCGCTCTGGAAACACCATATATTTT. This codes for CASYRSGNTIYF.

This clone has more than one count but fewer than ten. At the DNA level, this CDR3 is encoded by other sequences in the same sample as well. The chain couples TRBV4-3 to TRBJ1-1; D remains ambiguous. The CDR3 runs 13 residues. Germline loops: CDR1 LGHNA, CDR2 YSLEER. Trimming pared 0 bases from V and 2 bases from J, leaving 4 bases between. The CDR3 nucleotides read TGCGCCAGCAGCCAAGACGGCAACACTGAAGCTTTCTTT. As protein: CASSQDGNTEAFF.

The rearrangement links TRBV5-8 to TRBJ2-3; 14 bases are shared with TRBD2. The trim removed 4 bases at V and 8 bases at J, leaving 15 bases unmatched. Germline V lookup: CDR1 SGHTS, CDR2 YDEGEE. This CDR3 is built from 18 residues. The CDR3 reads CASSRFLGLAGDGVTQYF. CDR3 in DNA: TGTGCCAGCAGCCGCTTTCTGGGACTAGCGGGAGATGGTGTTACGCAGTATTTT.

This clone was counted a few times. The CDR3 bases are TGTGCCAGCAGTACATACCTAGGACAGGGAACGAACACTGAAGCTTTCTTT. It is translated as CASSTYLGQGTNTEAFF. The V gene is TRBV28, the J gene TRBJ1-1; 8 bases agree with TRBD1. This CDR3 comprises 17 residues. Germline CDR1 and CDR2: MDHEN and SYDVKM. V trimming: 5 bases; J trimming: 1 base; junction bases outside the gene matches: 12.

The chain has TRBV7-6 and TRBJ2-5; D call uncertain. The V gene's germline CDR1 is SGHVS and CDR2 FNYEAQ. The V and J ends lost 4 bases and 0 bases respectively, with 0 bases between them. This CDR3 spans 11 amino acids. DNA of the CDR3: TGTGCCAGCAGCTACCAAGAGACCCAGTACTTC. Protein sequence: CASSYQETQYF.

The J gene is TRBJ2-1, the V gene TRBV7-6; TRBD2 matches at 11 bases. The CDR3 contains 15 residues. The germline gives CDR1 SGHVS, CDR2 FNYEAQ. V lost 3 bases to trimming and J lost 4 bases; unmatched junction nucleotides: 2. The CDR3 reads CASSFASGRYNEQFF. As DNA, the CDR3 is TGTGCCAGCAGCTTCGCTAGCGGGAGGTACAATGAGCAGTTCTTC.

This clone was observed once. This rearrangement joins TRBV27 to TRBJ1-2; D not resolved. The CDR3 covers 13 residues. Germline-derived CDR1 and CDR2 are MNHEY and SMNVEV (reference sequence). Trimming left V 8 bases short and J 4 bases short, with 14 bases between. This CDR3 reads CASAEGVGYGYTF. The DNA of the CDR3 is TGTGCCAGCGCTGAGGGTGTCGGCTATGGCTACACCTTC.

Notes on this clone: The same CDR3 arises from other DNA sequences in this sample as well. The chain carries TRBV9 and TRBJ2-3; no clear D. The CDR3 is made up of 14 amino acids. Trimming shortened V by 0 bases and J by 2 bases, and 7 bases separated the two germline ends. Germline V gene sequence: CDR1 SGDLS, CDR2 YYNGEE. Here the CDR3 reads CASSVGDLTDTQYF. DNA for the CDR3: TGTGCCAGCAGCGTAGGGGATCTCACAGATACGCAGTATTTT.

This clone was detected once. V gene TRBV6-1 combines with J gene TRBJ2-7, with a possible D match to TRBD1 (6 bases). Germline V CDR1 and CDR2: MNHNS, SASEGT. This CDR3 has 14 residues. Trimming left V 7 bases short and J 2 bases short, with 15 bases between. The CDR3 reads CASTTNRAPYEQYF. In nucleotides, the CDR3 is TGTGCCAGCACCACCAACAGGGCCCCCTACGAGCAGTACTTC.

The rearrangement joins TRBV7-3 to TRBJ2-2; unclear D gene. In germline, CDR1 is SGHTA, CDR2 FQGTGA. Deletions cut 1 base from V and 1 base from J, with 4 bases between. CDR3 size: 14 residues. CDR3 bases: TGTGCCAGCAGCTTAATGCAGAACACCGGGGAGCTGTTTTTT. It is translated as CASSLMQNTGELFF. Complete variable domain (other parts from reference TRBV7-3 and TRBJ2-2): GAGVSQTPSNKVTEKGKYVELRCDPISGHTALYWYRQSLGQGPEFLIYFQGTGAADDSGLPNDRFFAVRPEGSVSTLKIQRTERGDSAVYLCASSLMQNTGELFFGEGSRLTVL.

DNA of the CDR3: TGTGCCAGCAGCTTAGGCGGGAGGGCCGCCGAGCAGTACTTC. The encoded protein is CASSLGGRAAEQYF. The gene calls are TRBV11-3 and TRBJ2-7; 9 bases match TRBD2. CDR3 length equals 14 residues. The germline V gene encodes CDR1 SGHNT and CDR2 YENEEA. V shed 1 base, J shed 6 bases, and the junction held 4 bases outside the gene matches.